A selection of T cell receptor beta chains follows, all from one sample in a study of vaccination and CD4 T cells after COVID-19. Using its own MiXCR run on the PCR reads, TCRdb lists one record per CDR3 protein. This sample carries some 15,000 distinct CDR3 sequences, roughly a third of them seen once, and the ten largest clones take around 9.6%. These receptors' targets are unknown. Sample: CD4+ T cells from blood, cultured in vitro, taken after SARS-CoV-2 vaccination. The receptors were sampled from a human donor who had recovered from COVID-19. CDR3s include the opening cysteine and the closing phenylalanine or tryptophan. The D gene is left open where the match is weak. Clone size appears in some rows only: once, few, many, or a class for an expanded clone.

few,TRBV7-2,TRBJ1-2,TRBD1,CASSLRQGANYGYTF,TGTGCCAGCAGCCTCCGACAGGGAGCTAACTATGGCTACACCTTC
.,TRBV6-5,TRBJ1-2,.,CASSYLGVGVSGYTF,TGTGCCAGCAGTTACTTGGGGGTGGGAGTGAGTGGCTACACCTTC
.,TRBV28,TRBJ2-3,.,CASSFRVPNTQYF,TGTGCCAGCAGTTTCAGGGTCCCAAATACGCAGTATTTT
.,TRBV25-1,TRBJ2-7,.,CASTPGTAYEQYF,TGTGCCAGCACCCCCGGGACGGCCTACGAGCAGTACTTC
once,TRBV4-3,TRBJ2-7,TRBD2,CASSHAGTSGSYEQYF,TGCGCCAGCAGCCACGCCGGGACTAGCGGGAGCTACGAGCAGTACTTC
few,TRBV6-2/TRBV6-3,TRBJ1-2,.,CASKTILVYGYTF,TGTGCCAGCAAGACAATCTTGGTATATGGCTACACCTTC
.,TRBV12-3/TRBV12-4,TRBJ2-7,.,CASSFGNRVFRHEQYF,TGTGCCAGCAGTTTTGGCAACAGGGTATTTAGGCACGAGCAGTACTTC
.,TRBV2,TRBJ1-5,.,CASSLRRASNQPQHF,TGTGCCAGCAGCCTTCGGCGGGCTAGCAATCAGCCCCAGCATTTT
few,TRBV6-5,TRBJ1-2,.,CASSYSTVNGYTF,TGTGCCAGCAGTTACTCGACGGTGAACGGCTACACCTTC
few,TRBV6-1,TRBJ1-6,TRBD1,CASKRTGSGDSPLHF,TGTGCCAGCAAGAGGACAGGGTCAGGGGATTCACCCCTCCACTTT
.,TRBV19,TRBJ1-1,TRBD1,CASKYRGQQIKHTEAFF,TGTGCCAGTAAGTATAGGGGACAGCAAATTAAGCACACTGAAGCTTTCTTT
.,TRBV28,TRBJ2-7,TRBD1,CASSIPGQGTYEQYF,TGTGCCAGCAGCATTCCGGGACAGGGGACCTACGAGCAGTACTTC
.,TRBV7-2,TRBJ1-5,.,CASSFRRSNQPQHF,TGTGCCAGCAGTTTCCGGAGAAGCAATCAGCCCCAGCATTTT
few,TRBV20-1,TRBJ1-1,.,CSARGWPGATEAFF,TGCAGTGCTAGAGGTTGGCCCGGGGCCACTGAAGCTTTCTTT
few,TRBV27,TRBJ2-5,.,CASSLGDLQETQYF,TGTGCCAGCAGTTTAGGGGACTTACAAGAGACCCAGTACTTC
.,TRBV7-3,TRBJ2-3,.,CASSFRPPGTQYF,TGTGCCAGCAGCTTCCGACCCCCGGGTACGCAGTATTTT
.,TRBV7-2,TRBJ2-1,.,CASSLGPANEQFF,TGTGCCAGCAGCTTAGGGCCCGCCAATGAGCAGTTCTTC
.,TRBV27,TRBJ2-1,TRBD2,CASSFRLAGAQSEQFF,TGTGCCAGCAGCTTTAGACTAGCGGGAGCGCAATCAGAGCAGTTCTTC